The 28 T cell receptor beta chains below all came from one sample that was sequenced in a study of cytomegalovirus exposure and HLA in healthy donors listed by TCRdb under 2017. The library was built by means of the immunoSEQ multiplex PCR assay. For the multiplex PCR, a mixture combining 60 forward primers for TCR Vbeta segments and 13 reverse primers for TCR Jbeta segments was used. In its TCRdb copy, this immuneACCESS table keeps in-frame sequences only and misses some clones. Where compared with another copy, unresolved V genes explain less than half of these, and the others have no known cause. This sample lists around 200,000 clones; around 84% were detected once. The top ten constitute about 2.6% of the sample. Material for sequencing was PBMCs. Receptors originate from a woman aged 45-65 years in good health and CMV-seropositive.

The chain carries TRBV11-2 and TRBJ2-3, with 9 positions matching TRBD2. From germline, CDR1 is SGHAT and CDR2 FQNNGV. With 4 bases clipped from V and 6 bases from J, the junction kept 11 bases outside the gene matches. CDR3 length: 16 amino acids. CDR3 in amino acids: CASSSRVTSGYDTQYF. Here the CDR3 DNA reads TGTGCCAGCAGCTCCAGGGTGACTAGCGGCTATGATACGCAGTATTTT.

The chain has TRBV4-2 and TRBJ2-7; 7 nucleotides match TRBD1. V was clipped by 4 bases and J by 4 bases; unmatched bases: 10. Germline CDR1 and CDR2: LGHNA and YNFKEQ. This CDR3 comprises 15 residues. As DNA, the CDR3 is TGTGCCAGCAGCCTTAATAACAGGGGTTTTTACGAGCAGTACTTC. Its protein is CASSLNNRGFYEQYF.

The chain recombines TRBV6-5 with TRBJ2-3; TRBD2 matches 9 bases. This CDR3 has 15 residues. The V segment lost 5 bases and the J segment 6 bases; nucleotides outside the gene matches: 9. CDR1 is MNHEY, CDR2 SVGAGI, per germline. This CDR3 is CASSGAGGPGDTQYF. In DNA form, the CDR3 reads TGTGCCAGCAGTGGGGCGGGGGGGCCAGGTGATACGCAGTATTTT.

The chain uses TRBV5-6 and TRBJ2-5, with D tentatively TRBD1 (5 bases). V shed 6 bases and J shed 2 bases, with 14 bases lying between them. The CDR3 is 14 residues long. In germline, CDR1 is SGHDT, CDR2 YYEEEE. The CDR3 loop is CASTPTGLQETQYF. In nucleotides, the CDR3 is TGTGCCAGCACACCCACAGGATTACAAGAGACCCAGTACTTC.

V and J are TRBV27 and TRBJ1-4, with a tentative D call TRBD1 (6 bases). Trimming cost V 5 bases and J 6 bases, with 16 bases left between them. This CDR3 is 15 amino acids long. Per germline, CDR1 MNHEY and CDR2 SMNVEV (reference sequence). The CDR3 here is CASSRLWGRDEKLFF. DNA of the CDR3: TGTGCCAGCAGTCGGCTCTGGGGGCGGGATGAAAAACTGTTTTTT.

The chain employs TRBV6-1 and TRBJ1-1, with D hard to call. Trimming shortened V by 6 bases and J by 4 bases, and 9 bases separated the two germline ends. This CDR3 comprises 12 residues. CDR1 MNHNS and CDR2 SASEGT come from the germline V gene. In DNA form, the CDR3 reads TGTGCCAGCAGGCACGGAGGCACTGAAGCTTTCTTT. The encoded protein is CASRHGGTEAFF.

V is TRBV13 and J is TRBJ2-1; D might be TRBD2 (5 bases). The V end was cut by 5 bases, the J end by 7 bases, with 18 bases between. Germline CDR1 reads PRHDT; CDR2 reads FYEKMQ (reference sequence). This CDR3 has 15 amino acids. CDR3 sequence: CASSGRVRVWNEQFF. In nucleotides, the CDR3 is TGTGCCAGCAGCGGTAGAGTGAGGGTTTGGAATGAGCAGTTCTTC.

As to this clone: The same CDR3 arises from other DNA sequences in this sample as well. This chain joins TRBV6-6 and TRBJ2-5, with 8 bases matching TRBD2. The CDR3 spans 16 residues. V gave up 2 bases and J gave up 5 bases; unmatched junction bases: 10. Germline V gene sequence: CDR1 MNHNY, CDR2 SVGAGI (reference sequence). DNA for the CDR3: TGTGCCAGCAGTTACCCCCTCGGGGGGGCCGGGGAGACCCAGTACTTC. It encodes CASSYPLGGAGETQYF.

This chain links TRBV6-1 with TRBJ1-6; D is perhaps TRBD1 (6 bases). Germline V lookup: CDR1 MNHNS, CDR2 SASEGT. Trimming took 2 bases from V and 0 from J, leaving 11 bases between them. The CDR3 extends over 17 amino acids. CDR3 nucleotide sequence: TGTGCCAGCAGTGAATCTACAGGGAGCTCCTATAATTCACCCCTCCACTTT. Protein sequence: CASSESTGSSYNSPLHF.

The rearrangement links TRBV5-1 to TRBJ2-5, with D perhaps matching TRBD1 (6 bases). The CDR3 length is 14 residues. Per the germline V gene, CDR1 is SGHRS and CDR2 is YFSETQ. V shed 4 bases and J shed 3 bases, with 13 bases lying between them. This CDR3 reads CASSPGTHEETQYF. For the CDR3, the DNA is TGCGCCAGCAGCCCCGGGACACATGAAGAGACCCAGTACTTC.

This sequence joins TRBV6-6 and TRBJ2-2; no clear D. Germline V lookup: CDR1 MNHNY, CDR2 SVGAGI (reference sequence). V was clipped by 7 bases and J by 8 bases, with 11 bases between them. The CDR3 length is 12 residues. CDR3 amino acids: CASTRNSGELFF. In DNA, the CDR3 is TGTGCCAGCACCCGAAACTCGGGGGAGCTGTTTTTT.

This rearrangement joins TRBV4-2 to TRBJ1-2; 8 bases agree with TRBD1. The CDR3 has 15 amino acids. The germline V gene has CDR1 LGHNA and CDR2 YNFKEQ. V gave up 0 bases and J gave up 7 bases; unmatched junction bases: 7. CDR3 nucleotides: TGTGCCAGCAGCCAAGATAAAGGCAGGGGGCTTGGCTACACCTTC. Its protein product is CASSQDKGRGLGYTF.

The chain employs TRBV6-5 and TRBJ2-3, with D unresolved. V dropped 1 base and J dropped 4 bases, with 6 bases sitting between them. The germline gives CDR1 MNHEY, CDR2 SVGAGI. This CDR3 is 13 amino acids long. The CDR3 spells CASSYLSADTQYF. Here the CDR3 DNA reads TGTGCCAGCAGTTACTTGAGCGCAGATACGCAGTATTTT.

The V and J genes are TRBV5-6 and TRBJ1-2; 7 bases match TRBD1. The CDR3 is 15 amino acids. With V trimmed by 3 bases and J by 4 bases, 9 bases remained unmatched. Per the germline V gene, CDR1 is SGHDT and CDR2 is YYEEEE. In DNA form, the CDR3 reads TGTGCCAGCAGCTCGACAGGGCAGGAGGGCTATGGCTACACCTTC. It yields the protein CASSSTGQEGYGYTF.

The chain links TRBV14 to TRBJ2-1, with D tentatively TRBD2 (5 bases). The CDR3 runs to 17 residues. V was cut by 1 base and J by 1 base, with 14 bases left in between. CDR1 and CDR2 (germline): SGHDN, FVKESK. Here the CDR3 DNA reads TGTGCCAGCAGCCAAGTAGGACTTGCCAAATCCTACAATGAGCAGTTCTTC. Amino acid sequence: CASSQVGLAKSYNEQFF.

The chain couples TRBV18 to TRBJ2-3, with D tentatively TRBD2 (6 bases). Germline V gene sequence: CDR1 KGHSH, CDR2 LQKENI. Deletions cut 3 bases from V and 0 bases from J, with 16 bases between. CDR3 size: 17 residues. CDR3 loop: CASSPVTGGRSTDTQYF. CDR3 DNA: TGTGCCAGCTCACCGGTGACCGGGGGAAGGAGCACAGATACGCAGTATTTT.

The rearrangement uses TRBV7-3 and TRBJ1-2; D call uncertain. Germline V gene lookup returns CDR1 SGHTA and CDR2 FQGTGA. The V gene lost 6 bases and the J gene lost 7 bases, with 15 bases spanning the gap. The CDR3 totals 13 residues. Here the CDR3 reads CASSPTVGGGYTF. Here the CDR3 DNA reads TGTGCCAGCAGTCCTACCGTTGGTGGTGGCTACACCTTC.

The chain uses TRBV11-2 and TRBJ1-1, with D uncertain. This CDR3 contains 17 residues. CDR1 is SGHAT and CDR2 is FQNNGV in the germline V gene. V was clipped by 3 bases and J by 8 bases, with 25 bases between them. The CDR3 loop reads CASSFNTGLRGISEAFF. In nucleotides, the CDR3 is TGTGCCAGCAGCTTTAATACGGGTCTGCGTGGTATAAGCGAAGCTTTCTTT.

The chain links TRBV18 to TRBJ1-2; tentative D call: TRBD1 (5 bases). The CDR3 contains 16 residues. CDR1 is KGHSH and CDR2 is LQKENI in the germline V gene. The V and J ends lost 6 bases and 4 bases respectively, with 21 bases between them. The CDR3 region has the DNA TGTGCCAGCTCCTCTCGGACATCATCACCATTCTATGGCTACACCTTC. As protein: CASSSRTSSPFYGYTF.

This chain joins TRBV4-1 and TRBJ2-1, with 15 bases fitting TRBD2. The germline V gene encodes CDR1 MGHRA and CDR2 YSYEKL. V shed 8 bases, J shed 5 bases, and the junction held 10 bases outside the gene matches. The CDR3 covers 17 residues. Here the CDR3 DNA reads TGCGCCAGCTGTCAGGGACTAGCGGGGGGCGAAGACAATGAGCAGTTCTTC. Translated, it gives CASCQGLAGGEDNEQFF.

This chain joins TRBV7-3 and TRBJ2-7; 7 bases are shared with TRBD1. The length of the CDR3 is 13 residues. The germline CDR1 and CDR2 sequences are SGHTA and FQGTGA. J lost 3 bases, V lost 2 bases, and 1 base had no gene match. CDR3 sequence (DNA): TGTGCCAGCAGCTTACAGGGGGACTACGAGCAGTACTTC. Translation: CASSLQGDYEQYF.

V is TRBV19 and J is TRBJ2-1; 9 bases align to TRBD2. The CDR3 consists of 16 residues. Looked up from germline, CDR1 is LNHDA and CDR2 is SQIVND (reference sequence). V trimming: 3 bases; J trimming: 4 bases; junction bases outside the gene matches: 7. The CDR3: CASSIPAGGLYNEQFF. In DNA form, the CDR3 reads TGTGCCAGTAGTATTCCAGCGGGGGGTTTGTACAATGAGCAGTTCTTC.

The gene calls are TRBV7-2 and TRBJ1-3, with D uncertain. Trimming stripped 5 bases from V and 5 bases from J, with 13 bases between. The CDR3 runs 14 residues. Germline loops: CDR1 SGHTA, CDR2 FQGNSA. This CDR3 reads CASSPSSIRNTIYF. The CDR3 DNA sequence: TGTGCCAGCAGCCCTTCCAGTATTAGAAACACCATATATTTT.

J is TRBJ1-2 and V is TRBV2, with 9 bases lining up with TRBD1. The length of the CDR3 is 14 residues. The V segment lost 7 bases and the J segment 4 bases; nucleotides outside the gene matches: 7. Germline V lookup: CDR1 SNHLY, CDR2 FYNNEI. CDR3 bases: TGTGCCAGCAAGTCGGGACAGGGTGGCTATGGCTACACCTTC. It codes for CASKSGQGGYGYTF.

The rearrangement uses TRBV6-6 and TRBJ1-2; 12 nucleotides match TRBD1. Germline values: CDR1 MNHNY, CDR2 SVGAGI (reference sequence). The trim removed 6 bases at V and 8 bases at J, leaving 4 bases unmatched. The CDR3 is 13 residues long. CDR3 in DNA: TGTGCCAGCAGAACGGGACAGGGGGCAGGCTACACCTTC. This encodes CASRTGQGAGYTF.

This chain joins TRBV18 and TRBJ2-2; 10 bases are a match to TRBD1. In germline, CDR1 is KGHSH, CDR2 LQKENI. With V trimmed by 0 bases and J by 3 bases, 1 base remained unmatched. This CDR3 has 16 residues. The chain's CDR3 is CASSPPGQGYTGELFF. DNA for the CDR3: TGTGCCAGCTCACCACCGGGACAGGGGTACACCGGGGAGCTGTTTTTT.

The V gene is TRBV6-1, the J gene TRBJ1-5, with TRBD1 matching over 7 bases. CDR1 MNHNS and CDR2 SASEGT come from the germline V gene. The V segment lost 4 bases and the J segment 2 bases; nucleotides outside the gene matches: 8. The CDR3 is made up of 16 amino acids. The CDR3 region is CASSGPGGVGNQPQHF. As DNA, the CDR3 is TGTGCCAGCAGTGGCCCAGGGGGAGTGGGCAATCAGCCCCAGCATTTT.

This clone was counted a few times. The rearrangement links TRBV2 to TRBJ2-5, with 8 bases lining up with TRBD2. CDR3 length: 14 residues. The ends lost 6 bases at V and 5 bases at J; junction bases unmatched: 8. CDR1 and CDR2 from the germline V gene are SNHLY and FYNNEI. CDR3 DNA: TGTGCCAGCAGGCACTTCGGGGGGGACGAGACCCAGTACTTC. Its translation: CASRHFGGDETQYF. The complete variable domain, with remaining parts taken from reference TRBV2 and TRBJ2-5, reads EPEVTQTPSHQVTQMGQEVILRCVPISNHLYFYWYRQILGQKVEFLVSFYNNEISEKSEIFDDQFSVERPDGSNFTLKIRSTKLEDSAMYFCASRHFGGDETQYFGPGTRLLVL.